This T cell receptor beta chain stems from a study of beta chain features in type 1 diabetes. Study-level points and caveats: Any role of HLA type in TCRB rearrangement remained unresolved here.

This CDR3 has 14 amino acids. The V end was cut by 6 bases, the J end by 0 bases, with 11 bases between. Germline lookup yields CDR1 SNHLY and CDR2 FYNNEI. There was one heparinised blood draw per donor, averaging about 116 mL. Researchers reported sorting CD4+ naive, central memory, regulatory and stem cell-like memory cells via CD45RO/CCR7/CD25/CD127/CD95/CD27. The entirety of the isolated RNA underwent reverse transcription, so expressed TCRB transcripts were sequenced. The protocol was immunoSEQ multiplex PCR, while the TCRdb copy is restricted to in-frame clones and leaves out a portion. Among 200,000 to 250,000 clones listed, 13% to 15% were seen once. This clone was found a few times. Antigen: not known.

Sequenced material: naive CD4+ T cells from blood. This chain links TRBV2 with TRBJ1-1, with D uncertain. The receptor comes from a middle-aged woman in good health. The CDR3 spells CASRLEIMNTEAFF. CDR3 DNA: TGTGCCAGCAGGTTGGAGATCATGAACACTGAAGCTTTCTTT. The full variable domain, completed using reference TRBV2 and TRBJ1-1, is EPEVTQTPSHQVTQMGQEVILRCVPISNHLYFYWYRQILGQKVEFLVSFYNNEISEKSEIFDDQFSVERPDGSNFTLKIRSTKLEDSAMYFCASRLEIMNTEAFFGQGTRLTVV.